This TCR beta chain was captured in a study of blood T cell repertoires in COVID-19. The CDR3 is made up of 16 amino acids. The germline CDR1 and CDR2 sequences are MGHDK and SYGVNS. The junction had 2 bases not matched to a gene; V was cut back by 2 bases and J by 3 bases. Clones were read by immunoSEQ multiplex PCR, and TCRdb kept only the in-frame ones, dropping some. The sample has roughly 210,000 clones, roughly nine tenths seen once. Input material: peripheral blood. The chain joins TRBV25-1 to TRBJ2-7; 15 nucleotides line up with TRBD2. The source of this sequence is a man in his sixties or seventies with acute or convalescent COVID-19. The CDR3 DNA follows: TGTGCCAGCAGTGAACCGGGACTAGCGGGAGGCTACGAGCAGTACTTC. This codes for CASSEPGLAGGYEQYF.